This T cell receptor beta chain was profiled in a study of long-term antiretroviral therapy in people with HIV. Study-level points and caveats: Following ART, diversity rose but still fell short of transplant donor controls.

Per donor, at least one pre-ART and at least two post-ART PBMC samples were obtained. Germline assignment: CDR1 MDHEN and CDR2 SYDVKM. V was clipped by 8 bases and J by 5 bases; unmatched bases: 6. This CDR3 has 14 residues. Survey level was the resolution at which the v3.0 immunoSEQ assay ran. Profiling relied on immunoSEQ multiplex PCR, and the TCRdb table lists in-frame clones only, not all of them. Found here are about 17,000 clones, around 74% of them singletons; the top ten hold roughly 8%. A few counts support this clone. Its antigen is unknown. The receptor was derived from a young man with HIV. The specimen comprised unsorted PBMCs, sampled at the start of antiretroviral therapy. The genes are TRBV28 and TRBJ2-5, with 12 bases fitting TRBD1. Written as DNA, the CDR3 is TGTGCCAGCGGGGACAGGGGGCGTAGTGAGACCCAGTACTTC. This encodes CASGDRGRSETQYF. The full variable domain, rest sourced from reference TRBV28 and TRBJ2-5, is DVKVTQSSRYLVKRTGEKVFLECVQDMDHENMFWYRQDPGLGLRLIYFSYDVKMKEKGDIPEGYSVSREKKERFSLILESASTNQTSMYLCASGDRGRSETQYFGPGTRLLVL.